The rows below give T cell receptor beta chains drawn from one sample of a study of T cells in Graves' hyperthyroidism and ophthalmopathy. MiXCR, run by TCRdb on the multiplex PCR reads, gives a single entry per CDR3 protein. The sample consists of hundreds of thousands of distinct CDR3 sequences, approximately 16% of them appearing once. Sequencing was carried out using blood. These receptors came from a woman aged 40 to 50 with Graves' ophthalmopathy. Both conserved end residues are part of each CDR3. The order of the fields is CDR3 protein, CDR3 DNA, V gene, J gene, clone size, D gene. The D gene is left open where the match is weak. A clone size is listed for some rows: how often the clone was seen (once, few, many), or a class if it is expanded.

CDR3aa: CSARDTVATNEKLFF; CDR3nt: TGCAGCGCACGGGACACGGTTGCAACTAATGAAAAACTGTTTTTT; v_gene: TRBV29-1; j_gene: TRBJ1-4; abundance: -; d_gene: -
CDR3aa: CASSVTWETQYF; CDR3nt: TGTGCCAGCAGTGTGACGTGGGAGACCCAGTACTTC; v_gene: TRBV6-1; j_gene: TRBJ2-5; abundance: -; d_gene: -
CDR3aa: CASSLMPESYGYTF; CDR3nt: TGCGCCAGCAGCTTGATGCCCGAGTCTTATGGCTACACCTTC; v_gene: TRBV5-1; j_gene: TRBJ1-2; abundance: few; d_gene: -
CDR3aa: CASSSPGLAGQETQYF; CDR3nt: TGTGCCAGCTCAAGCCCGGGACTAGCGGGTCAAGAGACCCAGTACTTC; v_gene: TRBV18; j_gene: TRBJ2-5; abundance: many; d_gene: TRBD2
CDR3aa: CASSQEGAGTEAFF; CDR3nt: TGTGCCAGCAGCCAAGAGGGGGCTGGCACTGAAGCTTTCTTT; v_gene: TRBV3-1; j_gene: TRBJ1-1; abundance: many; d_gene: -
CDR3aa: CSVEGYTGELFF; CDR3nt: TGCAGCGTTGAGGGTTACACCGGGGAGCTGTTTTTT; v_gene: TRBV29-1; j_gene: TRBJ2-2; abundance: -; d_gene: -
CDR3aa: CASSVNQGPNEKLFF; CDR3nt: TGTGCCAGCAGCGTAAACCAGGGGCCTAATGAAAAACTGTTTTTT; v_gene: TRBV11-2; j_gene: TRBJ1-4; abundance: many; d_gene: -
CDR3aa: CASSRTGGAETQYF; CDR3nt: TGTGCCAGCTCAAGAACAGGGGGCGCAGAGACCCAGTACTTC; v_gene: TRBV18; j_gene: TRBJ2-5; abundance: many; d_gene: TRBD1
CDR3aa: CASSNIAGGETQYF; CDR3nt: TGCGCCAGCAGCAATATAGCGGGGGGCGAGACCCAGTACTTC; v_gene: TRBV5-1; j_gene: TRBJ2-5; abundance: few; d_gene: TRBD2
CDR3aa: CAISPSGTQGAQYF; CDR3nt: TGTGCCATCAGTCCCTCCGGGACCCAGGGGGCCCAGTACTTC; v_gene: TRBV10-3; j_gene: TRBJ2-5; abundance: few; d_gene: TRBD1
CDR3aa: CSAEGLAGSGEQFF; CDR3nt: TGCAGTGCTGAGGGACTAGCGGGATCCGGCGAGCAGTTCTTC; v_gene: TRBV20-1; j_gene: TRBJ2-1; abundance: many; d_gene: TRBD2
CDR3aa: CSVPPDTNTEAFF; CDR3nt: TGCAGCGTTCCCCCCGACACGAACACTGAAGCTTTCTTT; v_gene: TRBV29-1; j_gene: TRBJ1-1; abundance: -; d_gene: -
CDR3aa: CSAREGLGYPGELFF; CDR3nt: TGCAGTGCTAGAGAGGGACTAGGGTACCCCGGGGAGCTGTTTTTT; v_gene: TRBV20-1; j_gene: TRBJ2-2; abundance: few; d_gene: TRBD2
CDR3aa: CSASGGYNEQFF; CDR3nt: TGCAGTGCTAGCGGGGGGTACAATGAGCAGTTCTTC; v_gene: TRBV20-1; j_gene: TRBJ2-1; abundance: many; d_gene: TRBD2
CDR3aa: CASRLLTFSSYNEQFF; CDR3nt: TGTGCCAGCAGACTCCTGACTTTCAGCTCCTACAATGAGCAGTTCTTC; v_gene: TRBV12-3/TRBV12-4; j_gene: TRBJ2-1; abundance: many; d_gene: -
CDR3aa: CASSLSPARGETQYF; CDR3nt: TGTGCCAGCAGCTTAAGTCCAGCCCGGGGTGAGACCCAGTACTTC; v_gene: TRBV7-3; j_gene: TRBJ2-5; abundance: many; d_gene: -
CDR3aa: CASSSTPDTARTQYF; CDR3nt: TGTGCCAGCTCTTCAACTCCCGACACCGCTCGGACCCAGTACTTC; v_gene: TRBV18; j_gene: TRBJ2-5; abundance: many; d_gene: -
CDR3aa: CASRIGVGGRSWSEQYF; CDR3nt: TGCGCCAGCAGAATTGGAGTGGGGGGGAGAAGTTGGAGCGAGCAGTACTTC; v_gene: TRBV5-1; j_gene: TRBJ2-7; abundance: many; d_gene: TRBD2
CDR3aa: CASSSGQGAQPQHF; CDR3nt: TGTGCCAGCAGCTCAGGACAGGGCGCTCAGCCCCAGCATTTT; v_gene: TRBV12-3/TRBV12-4; j_gene: TRBJ1-5; abundance: few; d_gene: TRBD1
CDR3aa: CASSPLAGGVDEQFF; CDR3nt: TGTGCCAGCAGCCCCTTAGCGGGAGGGGTAGATGAGCAGTTCTTC; v_gene: TRBV7-3; j_gene: TRBJ2-1; abundance: many; d_gene: TRBD2
CDR3aa: CAWSVSRGDHQPQHF; CDR3nt: TGTGCCTGGAGTGTCTCGAGAGGAGATCATCAGCCCCAGCATTTT; v_gene: TRBV30; j_gene: TRBJ1-5; abundance: many; d_gene: -
CDR3aa: CASSIPGLNTEAFF; CDR3nt: TGTGCCAGTAGTATCCCGGGCCTGAACACTGAAGCTTTCTTT; v_gene: TRBV19; j_gene: TRBJ1-1; abundance: -; d_gene: -
CDR3aa: CSARDREYYEQYF; CDR3nt: TGCAGTGCTAGGGACAGGGAATACTACGAGCAGTACTTC; v_gene: TRBV20-1; j_gene: TRBJ2-7; abundance: many; d_gene: TRBD1
CDR3aa: CASSTRGWGTGELFF; CDR3nt: TGCGCCAGCAGCACAAGAGGTTGGGGAACCGGGGAGCTGTTTTTT; v_gene: TRBV5-1; j_gene: TRBJ2-2; abundance: -; d_gene: -
CDR3aa: CASSLPLGTGHTEAFF; CDR3nt: TGTGCCAGCAGTCTCCCCCTTGGGACAGGGCACACTGAAGCTTTCTTT; v_gene: TRBV12-3/TRBV12-4; j_gene: TRBJ1-1; abundance: many; d_gene: TRBD1
CDR3aa: CAISVASGGADTQYF; CDR3nt: TGTGCCATCAGTGTGGCTAGCGGGGGGGCAGATACGCAGTATTTT; v_gene: TRBV10-3; j_gene: TRBJ2-3; abundance: -; d_gene: TRBD2
CDR3aa: CASSVAGSPGQDTQYF; CDR3nt: TGCGCCAGCAGCGTGGCCGGGTCCCCGGGCCAAGATACGCAGTATTTT; v_gene: TRBV5-1; j_gene: TRBJ2-3; abundance: -; d_gene: -
CDR3aa: CSVGTSGNYNEQFF; CDR3nt: TGCAGCGTGGGGACTAGCGGGAACTACAATGAGCAGTTCTTC; v_gene: TRBV29-1; j_gene: TRBJ2-1; abundance: many; d_gene: TRBD2
CDR3aa: CASSGQGKITTEAFF; CDR3nt: TGTGCCAGCAGCGGACAGGGGAAGATAACCACTGAAGCTTTCTTT; v_gene: TRBV27; j_gene: TRBJ1-1; abundance: -; d_gene: TRBD1
CDR3aa: CSARDLTLAVGEQFF; CDR3nt: TGCAGTGCTAGAGATCTTACACTCGCAGTGGGTGAGCAGTTCTTC; v_gene: TRBV20-1; j_gene: TRBJ2-1; abundance: few; d_gene: -